Sequencing of this T cell receptor (beta chain) was carried out in a study of T-cell reconstitution after alpha-beta-depleted transplantation in children. Findings and limits, study-wide: Expanded graft clones, several hundred of them, were reportedly the source of alpha-beta T cells about two months after transplant. Elevated TCRbeta diversity at day 60 was traced, in some patients, to surviving recipient T cells and thymic progenitors. A year had passed since transplant, and T-cell counts and diversity by then came mostly from newly produced T cells.

Preparation of the TCRbeta library used unique molecular identifiers. TCRdb recomputed calls from the PCR reads with MiXCR, one row per CDR3 protein. The sample yields about 250,000 distinct CDR3 sequences, about 24% seen once. Of note for this clonotype: The target antigen is unknown.

Deletions cut 1 base from V and 0 bases from J, with 10 bases between. The CDR3 has 15 amino acids. Per the germline V gene, CDR1 is SGHRS and CDR2 is YFSETQ. The genes are TRBV5-1 and TRBJ1-1; possible D gene TRBD1, 6 bases. The sample consisted of PBMCs, mostly from graft donor cells, taken 360 days after TCRalphabeta/CD19-depleted stem cell transplant. This clonotype was sampled from a female patient aged 2-9 years who had a stem cell transplant for congenital amegakaryocytic thrombocytopenia, so the T cells may come from the graft donor. This CDR3 reads CASSLSGVMNTEAFF. CDR3 bases: TGCGCCAGCAGCTTGTCAGGGGTGATGAACACTGAAGCTTTCTTT.